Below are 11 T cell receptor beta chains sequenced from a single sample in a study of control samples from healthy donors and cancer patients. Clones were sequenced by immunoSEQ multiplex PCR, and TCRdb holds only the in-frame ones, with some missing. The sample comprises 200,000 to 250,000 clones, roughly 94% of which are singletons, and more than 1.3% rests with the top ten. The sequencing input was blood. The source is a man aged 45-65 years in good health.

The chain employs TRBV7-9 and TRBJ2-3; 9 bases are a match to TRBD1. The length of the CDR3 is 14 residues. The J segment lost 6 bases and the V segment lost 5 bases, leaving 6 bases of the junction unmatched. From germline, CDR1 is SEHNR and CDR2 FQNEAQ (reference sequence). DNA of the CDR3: TGTGCCAGCAGCCTCCGGACAGGGGTGGATACGCAGTATTTT. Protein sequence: CASSLRTGVDTQYF.

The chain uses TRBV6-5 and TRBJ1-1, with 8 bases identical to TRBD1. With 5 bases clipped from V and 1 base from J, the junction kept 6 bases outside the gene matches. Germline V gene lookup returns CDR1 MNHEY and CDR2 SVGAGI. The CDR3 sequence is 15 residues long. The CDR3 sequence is CASSPRTGRNTEAFF. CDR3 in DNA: TGTGCCAGCAGTCCCCGGACAGGGAGGAACACTGAAGCTTTCTTT.

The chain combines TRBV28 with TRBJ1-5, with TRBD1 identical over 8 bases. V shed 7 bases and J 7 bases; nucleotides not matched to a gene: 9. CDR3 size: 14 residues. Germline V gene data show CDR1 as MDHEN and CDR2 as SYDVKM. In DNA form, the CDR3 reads TGTGCCAGCACCCCTGCAGGGGGCCGGCAGCCCCAGCATTTT. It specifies CASTPAGGRQPQHF.

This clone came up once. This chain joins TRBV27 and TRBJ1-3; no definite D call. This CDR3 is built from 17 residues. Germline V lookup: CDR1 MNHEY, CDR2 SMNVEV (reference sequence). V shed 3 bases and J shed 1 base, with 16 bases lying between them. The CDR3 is CASSFRMDPGSGNTIYF. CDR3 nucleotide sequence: TGTGCCAGCAGTTTTAGGATGGACCCCGGGTCTGGAAACACCATATATTTT.

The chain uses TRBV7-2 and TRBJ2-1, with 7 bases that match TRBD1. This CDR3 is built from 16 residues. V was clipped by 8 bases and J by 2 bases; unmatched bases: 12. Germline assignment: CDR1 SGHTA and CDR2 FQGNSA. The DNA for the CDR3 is TGTGCCAGCGCCAGACAGGGAACACTTGCCTACAATGAGCAGTTCTTC. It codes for CASARQGTLAYNEQFF.

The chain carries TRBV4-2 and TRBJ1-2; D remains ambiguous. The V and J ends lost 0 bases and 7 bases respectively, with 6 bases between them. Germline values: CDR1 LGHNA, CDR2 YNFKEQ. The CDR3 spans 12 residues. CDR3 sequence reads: CASSQDRSGYTF. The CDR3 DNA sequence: TGTGCCAGCAGCCAAGATCGAAGTGGCTACACCTTC.

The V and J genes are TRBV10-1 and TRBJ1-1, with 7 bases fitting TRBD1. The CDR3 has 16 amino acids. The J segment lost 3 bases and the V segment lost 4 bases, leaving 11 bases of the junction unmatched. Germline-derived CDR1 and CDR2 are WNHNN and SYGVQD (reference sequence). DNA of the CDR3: TGCGCCAGCAGTGGGGACAGTGATTTCGGGGACACTGAAGCTTTCTTT. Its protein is CASSGDSDFGDTEAFF.

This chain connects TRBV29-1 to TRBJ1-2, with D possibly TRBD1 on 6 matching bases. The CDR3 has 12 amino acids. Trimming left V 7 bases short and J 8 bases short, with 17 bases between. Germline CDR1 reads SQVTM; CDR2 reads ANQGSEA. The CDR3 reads CSAGGTRLGYTF. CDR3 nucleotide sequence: TGCAGCGCCGGCGGGACACGTTTAGGCTACACCTTC.

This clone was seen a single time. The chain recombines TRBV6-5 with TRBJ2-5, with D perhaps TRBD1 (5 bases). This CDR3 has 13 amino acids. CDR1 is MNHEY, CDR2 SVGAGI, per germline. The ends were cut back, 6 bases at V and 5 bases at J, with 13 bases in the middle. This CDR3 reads CASSRTPWETQYF. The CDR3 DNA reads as TGTGCCAGCAGCAGGACACCCTGGGAGACCCAGTACTTC.

CDR3 sequence reads: CASTSGQGGEQYF. The CDR3 DNA sequence: TGCGCCAGCACCTCGGGACAGGGTGGCGAGCAGTACTTC. The chain combines TRBV10-1 with TRBJ2-7, with TRBD1 matching 9 bases. Trimming took 7 bases from V and 6 from J; bases not matched to a gene: 7. Germline CDR1 WNHNN, CDR2 SYGVQD (reference sequence). The CDR3 runs to 13 residues.

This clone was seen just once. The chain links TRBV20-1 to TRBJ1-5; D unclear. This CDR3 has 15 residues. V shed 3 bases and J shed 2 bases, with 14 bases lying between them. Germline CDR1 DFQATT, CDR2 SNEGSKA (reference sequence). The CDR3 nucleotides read TGCAGTGCTAGTACAGTAGGGTTGGGCAATCAGCCCCAGCATTTT. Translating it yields CSASTVGLGNQPQHF.